One and the same sample provided the 14 T cell receptor beta chains below, sequenced in a study of STAT5B mutations in CD4+ large granular lymphocyte leukemia. Profiling relied on immunoSEQ multiplex PCR, and the TCRdb table lists in-frame clones only, not all of them. This sample has around 43,000 clones; roughly 85% occur once, and the top ten carry 2.6%. The sequenced sample was CD4+ T cells from blood buffy coats. These receptors came from a human donor in good health.

The V and J genes are TRBV10-1 and TRBJ2-3; TRBD2 is a possible D gene (6 bases). The germline CDR1 and CDR2 sequences are WNHNN and SYGVQD (reference sequence). The V end lost 6 bases, the J end lost 5 bases, and 18 bases lay between the germline ends. The CDR3 is made up of 15 amino acids. CDR3 bases: TGCGCCAGCAGCGCCTTCAAGGGAGGTGGAGATACGCAGTATTTT. Translation: CASSAFKGGGDTQYF.

The chain recombines TRBV29-1 with TRBJ1-2, with unresolved D. CDR1 is SQVTM and CDR2 is ANQGSEA in the germline V gene. This CDR3 has 12 residues. V shed 1 base and J shed 8 bases, with 11 bases lying between them. CDR3 in amino acids: CSVEAGGGGYTF. The CDR3 bases are TGCAGCGTTGAAGCTGGAGGTGGAGGCTACACCTTC.

This chain joins TRBV4-1 and TRBJ2-5, with 7 positions matching TRBD2. CDR3 length: 13 residues. V gave up 8 bases and J gave up 2 bases; unmatched junction bases: 5. Per the germline V gene, CDR1 is MGHRA and CDR2 is YSYEKL. The DNA for the CDR3 is TGCGCCAGCTCCCGGGACTATCAAGAGACCCAGTACTTC. Translation: CASSRDYQETQYF.

This chain uses TRBV7-3 with TRBJ2-3; maybe TRBD2 (5 bases). CDR1 and CDR2 from the germline V gene are SGHTA and FQGTGA. This CDR3 contains 14 residues. The ends were cut back, 4 bases at V and 5 bases at J, with 13 bases in the middle. CDR3 in DNA: TGTGCCAGCAGCTCTACGGGGAGTGGAGATACGCAGTATTTT. Translation gives CASSSTGSGDTQYF.

This chain uses TRBV4-1 with TRBJ2-1, with D perhaps TRBD1 or TRBD2 (6 bases each). The germline CDR1 and CDR2 sequences are MGHRA and YSYEKL. The CDR3 runs to 15 residues. Trimming removed 3 bases at V and 0 bases at J, with 9 bases between. CDR3 coding DNA: TGCGCCAGCAGCCAGGAGGGGGGCTCCTACAATGAGCAGTTCTTC. Translated, it gives CASSQEGGSYNEQFF.

The chain recombines TRBV27 with TRBJ1-1; possibly TRBD1 for D (6 bases). The CDR3 covers 15 residues. Germline-derived CDR1 and CDR2 are MNHEY and SMNVEV (reference sequence). Deletions cut 6 bases from V and 6 bases from J, with 20 bases between. CDR3: CASRGTGQGWPEAFF. CDR3 in DNA: TGTGCCAGCAGGGGCACGGGGCAGGGGTGGCCTGAAGCTTTCTTT.

The chain is built from TRBV5-6 and TRBJ1-1, with a tentative D call TRBD1 (5 bases). Trimming removed 1 base from V and 3 bases from J, with 10 bases in between. The CDR3 has 14 amino acids. Germline assignment: CDR1 SGHDT and CDR2 YYEEEE. The CDR3 here is CASSLLGGDTEAFF. The CDR3 DNA reads TGTGCCAGCAGCTTGCTGGGGGGGGACACTGAAGCTTTCTTT.

This clone is a singleton in its sample. The rearrangement uses TRBV7-8 and TRBJ2-3; 10 bases fit TRBD2. Germline CDR1 and CDR2: SGHVS and FQNEAQ. V dropped 4 bases and J dropped 2; count of bases not matched to a gene: 9. The CDR3 is 17 amino acids. CDR3 in DNA: TGTGCCAGCAGCTCCAGACTAGCGGGCTTGAACACAGATACGCAGTATTTT. Translating it yields CASSSRLAGLNTDTQYF.

This clone was detected once. This chain uses TRBV5-1 with TRBJ1-2; perhaps TRBD1 as D (5 bases). V was trimmed by 3 bases and J by 3 bases, leaving 12 bases between them. This CDR3 has 14 residues. Germline V lookup: CDR1 SGHRS, CDR2 YFSETQ. As DNA, the CDR3 is TGCGCCAGCAGCTCGGCGGGGGATTACTATGGCTACACCTTC. Its translation is CASSSAGDYYGYTF.

The gene calls are TRBV19 and TRBJ1-5; D not resolved. The CDR3 extends over 16 amino acids. Germline V CDR1 and CDR2: LNHDA, SQIVND (reference sequence). The ends were cut back, 3 bases at V and 0 bases at J, with 12 bases in the middle. The chain's CDR3 is CASSIRREPSNQPQHF. The DNA for the CDR3 is TGTGCCAGTAGTATCCGGAGAGAACCTAGCAATCAGCCCCAGCATTTT.

This clone was detected a few times. This rearrangement joins TRBV7-8 to TRBJ2-7, with 8 bases that match TRBD2. With V trimmed by 6 bases and J by 2 bases, 12 bases remained unmatched. The CDR3 sequence is 16 residues long. Germline CDR1 is SGHVS and CDR2 is FQNEAQ. The CDR3 DNA reads as TGTGCCAGCAGTTCTACCGGGACTAGTGGGGCCTACGAGCAGTACTTC. Protein product: CASSSTGTSGAYEQYF.

The V and J genes are TRBV9 and TRBJ2-5; TRBD1 agrees at 7 bases. The CDR3 runs 15 residues. Germline values: CDR1 SGDLS, CDR2 YYNGEE. The ends lost 6 bases at V and 1 base at J; junction bases unmatched: 9. CDR3: CASMKGALPQETQYF. Here the CDR3 DNA reads TGTGCCAGCATGAAGGGGGCCCTTCCCCAAGAGACCCAGTACTTC.

The gene calls are TRBV9 and TRBJ1-1, with 8 nucleotides matching TRBD1. The V gene's germline CDR1 is SGDLS and CDR2 YYNGEE. V dropped 2 bases and J dropped 5; count of bases not matched to a gene: 5. There are 14 residues in the CDR3. The CDR3 DNA follows: TGTGCCAGCAGCGTTGGACAGGGACAGACTGAAGCTTTCTTT. Translated, it gives CASSVGQGQTEAFF.

The J gene is TRBJ1-5, the V gene TRBV11-2; D call uncertain. This CDR3 has 13 amino acids. Between the trimmed V and J ends, which lost 0 bases and 9 bases, there was a span of 9 bases. CDR1 and CDR2 (germline): SGHAT, FQNNGV. The CDR3 reads CASSLDWAGPQHF. The CDR3 nucleotides read TGTGCCAGCAGCTTAGATTGGGCGGGGCCCCAGCATTTT.